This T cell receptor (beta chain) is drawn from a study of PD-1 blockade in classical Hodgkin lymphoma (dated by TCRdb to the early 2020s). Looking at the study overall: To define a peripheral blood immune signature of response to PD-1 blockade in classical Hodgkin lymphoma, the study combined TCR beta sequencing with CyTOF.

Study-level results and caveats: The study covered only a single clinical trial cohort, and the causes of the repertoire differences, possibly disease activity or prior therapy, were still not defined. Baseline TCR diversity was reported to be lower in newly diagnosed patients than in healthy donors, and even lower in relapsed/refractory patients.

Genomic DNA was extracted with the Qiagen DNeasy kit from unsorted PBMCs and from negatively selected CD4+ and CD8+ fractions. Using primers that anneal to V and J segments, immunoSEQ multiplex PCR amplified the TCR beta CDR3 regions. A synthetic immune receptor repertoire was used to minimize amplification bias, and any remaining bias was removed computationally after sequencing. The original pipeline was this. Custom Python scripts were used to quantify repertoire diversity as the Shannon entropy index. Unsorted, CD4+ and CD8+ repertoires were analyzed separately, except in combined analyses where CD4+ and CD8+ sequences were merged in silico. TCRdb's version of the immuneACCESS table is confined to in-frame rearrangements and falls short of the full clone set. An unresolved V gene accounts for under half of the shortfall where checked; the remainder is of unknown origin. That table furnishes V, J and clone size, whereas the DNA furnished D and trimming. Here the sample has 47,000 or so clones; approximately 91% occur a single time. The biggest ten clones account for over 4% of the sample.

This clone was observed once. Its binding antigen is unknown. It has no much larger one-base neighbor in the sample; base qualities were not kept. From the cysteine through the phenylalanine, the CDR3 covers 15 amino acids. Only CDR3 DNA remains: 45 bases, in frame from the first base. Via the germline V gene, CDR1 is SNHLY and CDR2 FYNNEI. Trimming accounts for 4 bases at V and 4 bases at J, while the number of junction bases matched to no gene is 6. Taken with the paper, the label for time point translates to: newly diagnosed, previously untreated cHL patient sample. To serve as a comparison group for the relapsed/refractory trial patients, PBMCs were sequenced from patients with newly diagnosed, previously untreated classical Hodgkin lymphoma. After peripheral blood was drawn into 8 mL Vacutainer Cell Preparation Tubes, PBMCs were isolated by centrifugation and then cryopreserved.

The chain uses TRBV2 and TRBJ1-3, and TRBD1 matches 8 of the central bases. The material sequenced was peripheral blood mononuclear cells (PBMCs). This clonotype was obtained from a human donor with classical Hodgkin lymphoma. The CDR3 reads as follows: CASSVISGGGNTIYF. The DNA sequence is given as TGTGCCAGCAGTGTAATTTCAGGGGGCGGAAACACCATATATTTT.